Ten or more counts support the clone carrying this T cell receptor beta chain. As yet, its antigen is unknown. The data were obtained in a study of T cell repertoires in cytomegalovirus infection. Study-wide findings and caveats: The study found HLA-C-restricted CMV-specific TCR beta clonotypes dominating the ex vivo response.

CDR3 length equals 13 residues. Between the trimmed V and J ends, which lost 5 bases and 6 bases, there was a span of 10 bases. TCRdb analysed the reads with MiXCR anew, one entry per CDR3 protein. This table holds around 260,000 distinct CDR3 sequences, roughly 9% found once. The sequenced material came from PBMCs. This TCR came from a human donor in good health (CMV status not recorded). Some clones in this sample may be carry-over from other donors' samples. The chain is built from TRBV12-3 or TRBV12-4 and TRBJ2-2; D call uncertain. In DNA, the CDR3 is TGTGCCAGCAGTAGAATTTCTGCCGGGGAGCTGTTTTTT. Its translation: CASSRISAGELFF.